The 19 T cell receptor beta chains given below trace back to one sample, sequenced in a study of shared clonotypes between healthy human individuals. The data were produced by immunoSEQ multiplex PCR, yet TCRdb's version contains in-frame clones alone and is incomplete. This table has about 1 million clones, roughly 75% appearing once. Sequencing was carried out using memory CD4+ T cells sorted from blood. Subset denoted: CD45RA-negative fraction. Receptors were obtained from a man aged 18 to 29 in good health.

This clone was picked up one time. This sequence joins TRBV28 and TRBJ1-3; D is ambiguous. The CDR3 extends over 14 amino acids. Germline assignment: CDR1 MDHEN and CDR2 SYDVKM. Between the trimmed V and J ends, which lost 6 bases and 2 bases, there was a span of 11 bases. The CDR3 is CASSVRSTGNTIYF. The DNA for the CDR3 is TGTGCCAGCAGCGTCCGGTCAACTGGAAACACCATATATTTT. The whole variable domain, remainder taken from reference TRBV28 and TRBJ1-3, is DVKVTQSSRYLVKRTGEKVFLECVQDMDHENMFWYRQDPGLGLRLIYFSYDVKMKEKGDIPEGYSVSREKKERFSLILESASTNQTSMYLCASSVRSTGNTIYFGEGSWLTVV.

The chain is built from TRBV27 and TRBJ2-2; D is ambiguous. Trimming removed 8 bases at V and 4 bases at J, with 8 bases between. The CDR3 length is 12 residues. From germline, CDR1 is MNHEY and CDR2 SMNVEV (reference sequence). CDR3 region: CASSSPTGELFF. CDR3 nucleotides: TGTGCCAGCTCTAGTCCCACCGGGGAGCTGTTTTTT.

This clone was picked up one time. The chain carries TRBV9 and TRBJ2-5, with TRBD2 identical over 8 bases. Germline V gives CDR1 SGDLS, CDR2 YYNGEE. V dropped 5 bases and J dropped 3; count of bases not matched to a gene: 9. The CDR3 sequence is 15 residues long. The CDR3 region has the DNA TGTGCCAGCAGTTTCACCTCGGGAGGGAAAGAGACCCAGTACTTC. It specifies CASSFTSGGKETQYF.

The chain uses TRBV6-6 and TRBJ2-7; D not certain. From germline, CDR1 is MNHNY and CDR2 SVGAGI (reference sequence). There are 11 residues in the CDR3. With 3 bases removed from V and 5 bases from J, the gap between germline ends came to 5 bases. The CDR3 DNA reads TGTGCCAGCAGTTATATGGACGAGCAGTACTTC. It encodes CASSYMDEQYF.

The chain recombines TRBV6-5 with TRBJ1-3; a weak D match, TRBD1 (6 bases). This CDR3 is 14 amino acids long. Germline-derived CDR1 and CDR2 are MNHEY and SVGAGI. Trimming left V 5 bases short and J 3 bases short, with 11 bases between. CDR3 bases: TGTGCCAGCAGTCAAGGGGGGTTTGGAAACACCATATATTTT. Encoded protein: CASSQGGFGNTIYF.

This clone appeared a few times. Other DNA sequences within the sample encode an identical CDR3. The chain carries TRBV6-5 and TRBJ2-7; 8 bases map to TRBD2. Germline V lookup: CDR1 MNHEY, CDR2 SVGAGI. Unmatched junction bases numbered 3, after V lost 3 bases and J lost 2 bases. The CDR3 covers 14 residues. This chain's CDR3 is CASSYQAGAYEQYF. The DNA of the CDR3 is TGTGCCAGCAGTTATCAAGCGGGAGCCTACGAGCAGTACTTC.

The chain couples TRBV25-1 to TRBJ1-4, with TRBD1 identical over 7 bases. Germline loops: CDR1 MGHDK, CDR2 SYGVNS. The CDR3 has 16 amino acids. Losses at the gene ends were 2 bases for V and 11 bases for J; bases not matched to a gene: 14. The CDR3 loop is CASSELDTYRGQKLFF. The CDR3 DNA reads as TGTGCCAGCAGTGAACTTGACACTTACCGGGGACAGAAACTGTTTTTT.

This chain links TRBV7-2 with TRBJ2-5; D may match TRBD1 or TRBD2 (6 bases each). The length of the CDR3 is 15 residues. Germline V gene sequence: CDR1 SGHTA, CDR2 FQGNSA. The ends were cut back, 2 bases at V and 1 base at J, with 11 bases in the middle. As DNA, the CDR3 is TGTGCCAGCAGCTTATTTAGGGGGGCCCAAGAGACCCAGTACTTC. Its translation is CASSLFRGAQETQYF.

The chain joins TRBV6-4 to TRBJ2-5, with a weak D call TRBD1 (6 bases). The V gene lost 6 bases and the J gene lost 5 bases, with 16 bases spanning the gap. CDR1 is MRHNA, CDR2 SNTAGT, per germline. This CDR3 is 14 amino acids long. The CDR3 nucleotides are TGTGCCAGCAGCAACAGGGTACGTAGGGAGACCCAGTACTTC. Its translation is CASSNRVRRETQYF.

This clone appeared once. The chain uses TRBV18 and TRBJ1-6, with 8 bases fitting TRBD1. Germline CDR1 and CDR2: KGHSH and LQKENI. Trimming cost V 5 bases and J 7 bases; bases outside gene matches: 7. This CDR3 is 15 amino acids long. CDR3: CASSSGTGENSPLHF. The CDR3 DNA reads TGTGCCAGCTCATCCGGGACAGGCGAAAATTCACCCCTCCACTTT.

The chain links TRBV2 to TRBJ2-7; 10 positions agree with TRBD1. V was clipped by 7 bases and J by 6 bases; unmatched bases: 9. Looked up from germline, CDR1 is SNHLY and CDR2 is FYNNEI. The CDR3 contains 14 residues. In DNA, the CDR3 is TGTGCCAGCAAGCCCGGGACAGGGGAGTCCGAGCAGTACTTC. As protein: CASKPGTGESEQYF.

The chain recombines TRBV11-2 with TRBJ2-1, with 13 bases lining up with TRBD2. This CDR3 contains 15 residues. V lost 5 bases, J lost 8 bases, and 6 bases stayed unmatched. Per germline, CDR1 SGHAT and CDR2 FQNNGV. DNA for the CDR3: TGTGCCAGCAGCCGAAGGACTAGCGGGAGCGATGAGCAGTTCTTC. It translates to CASSRRTSGSDEQFF.

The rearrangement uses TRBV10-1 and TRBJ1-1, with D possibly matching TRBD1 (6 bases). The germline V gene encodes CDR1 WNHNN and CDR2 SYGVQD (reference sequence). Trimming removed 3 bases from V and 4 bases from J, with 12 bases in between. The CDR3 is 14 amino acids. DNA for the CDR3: TGCGCCAGCAGTGAACAGGGAGCGGGCACTGAAGCTTTCTTT. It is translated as CASSEQGAGTEAFF.

The CDR3 DNA is TGTGCCACCAGCAGAGGGGACAGAAACTATGGCTACACCTTC. Its translation is CATSRGDRNYGYTF. The chain carries TRBV15 and TRBJ1-2, with 7 bases lining up with TRBD1. J lost 2 bases, V lost 1 base, and 1 base had no gene match. Germline V gene data show CDR1 as LNHNV and CDR2 as YYDKDF (reference sequence). This CDR3 has 14 residues.

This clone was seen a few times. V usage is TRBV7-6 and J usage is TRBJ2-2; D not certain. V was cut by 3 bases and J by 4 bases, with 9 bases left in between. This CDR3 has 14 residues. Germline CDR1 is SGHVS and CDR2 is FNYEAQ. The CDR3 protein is CASSFGQITGELFF. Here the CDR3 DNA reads TGTGCCAGCAGCTTTGGCCAAATCACCGGGGAGCTGTTTTTT.

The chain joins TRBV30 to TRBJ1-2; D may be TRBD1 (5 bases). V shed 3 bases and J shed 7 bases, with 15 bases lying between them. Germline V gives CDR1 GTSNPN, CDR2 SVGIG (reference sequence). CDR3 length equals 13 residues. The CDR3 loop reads CAWRGQGSSGYTF. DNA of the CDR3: TGTGCCTGGAGAGGGCAGGGCAGTAGTGGCTACACCTTC.

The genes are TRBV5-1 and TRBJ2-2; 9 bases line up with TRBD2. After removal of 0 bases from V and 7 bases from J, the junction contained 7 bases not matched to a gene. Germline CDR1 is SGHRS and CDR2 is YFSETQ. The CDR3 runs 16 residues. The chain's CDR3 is CASSLGLAGPIGELFF. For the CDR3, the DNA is TGCGCCAGCAGCTTGGGGCTAGCGGGGCCAATCGGGGAGCTGTTTTTT.

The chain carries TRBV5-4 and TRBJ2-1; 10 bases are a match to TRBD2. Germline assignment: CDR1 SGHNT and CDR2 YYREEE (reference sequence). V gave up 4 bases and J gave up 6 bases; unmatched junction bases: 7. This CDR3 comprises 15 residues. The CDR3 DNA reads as TGTGCCAGCAGCGACGGACTAGCGGTGATCAATGAGCAGTTCTTC. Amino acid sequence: CASSDGLAVINEQFF.

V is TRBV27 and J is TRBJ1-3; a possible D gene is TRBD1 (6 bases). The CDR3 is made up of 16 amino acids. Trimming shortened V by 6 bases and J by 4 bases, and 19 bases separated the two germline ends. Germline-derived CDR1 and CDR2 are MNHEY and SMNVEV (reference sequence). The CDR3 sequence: CASRTFVGQSGNTIYF. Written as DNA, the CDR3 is TGTGCCAGCAGGACCTTTGTCGGACAGAGCGGAAACACCATATATTTT.